This entry lists 21 T cell receptor beta chains sequenced from one sample in a study of T cell responses to AZD1222 COVID-19 vaccine. The assay was immunoSEQ multiplex PCR, and TCRdb's table has in-frame clones only and misses some. The repertoire holds about 130,000 clones, with roughly 88% as singletons. This material consisted of peripheral blood, taken on day 0 of AZD1222 vaccination. All receptors come from an adult in good health.

The rearrangement uses TRBV12-3 or TRBV12-4 and TRBJ1-2, with no clear D. The CDR3 has 12 amino acids. Deletions cut 7 bases from V and 0 bases from J, with 6 bases between. The CDR3: CASTRANYGYTF. In DNA, the CDR3 is TGTGCCAGCACTAGGGCTAACTATGGCTACACCTTC.

This rearrangement joins TRBV25-1 to TRBJ1-5; 8 nucleotides match TRBD1. Germline CDR1 MGHDK, CDR2 SYGVNS. This CDR3 is 13 amino acids long. Germline trimming cut 8 bases from V and 5 bases from J; bases unmatched to any gene: 5. In DNA, the CDR3 is TGTGCCAGCCGACAGGGGCAAGATCAGCCCCAGCATTTT. It encodes CASRQGQDQPQHF. Full variable domain (missing parts from reference TRBV25-1 and TRBJ1-5): EADIYQTPRYLVIGTGKKITLECSQTMGHDKMYWYQQDPGMELHLIHYSYGVNSTEKGDLSSESTVSRIRTEHFPLTLESARPSHTSQYLCASRQGQDQPQHFGDGTRLSIL.

This clone occurred once. The chain uses TRBV6-6 and TRBJ1-2; D may be TRBD1 (5 bases). V lost 7 bases to trimming and J lost 12 bases, with 21 bases between them. Per the germline V gene, CDR1 is MNHNY and CDR2 is SVGAGI (reference sequence). The CDR3 loop spans 13 amino acids. The CDR3: CASINRRGRDHTF. The CDR3 bases are TGTGCCAGCATTAACAGGAGGGGAAGGGATCACACCTTC.

V gene TRBV7-2 combines with J gene TRBJ2-7; D remains unclear. CDR1 is SGHTA, CDR2 FQGNSA, per germline. The CDR3 extends over 12 amino acids. Deletions cut 5 bases from V and 6 bases from J, with 11 bases between. The CDR3: CASSPSNSEQYF. The DNA for the CDR3 is TGTGCCAGCAGCCCCAGTAACTCCGAGCAGTACTTC.

The chain is built from TRBV18 and TRBJ1-5; the D is unclear. CDR1 and CDR2 (germline): KGHSH, LQKENI. V was cut by 3 bases and J by 0 bases, with 12 bases left in between. The CDR3 sequence is 16 residues long. The CDR3: CASSPGQSGSNQPQHF. CDR3 nucleotide sequence: TGTGCCAGCTCACCCGGTCAGTCCGGTAGCAATCAGCCCCAGCATTTT.

The rearrangement links TRBV28 to TRBJ2-3, with 9 bases that match TRBD2. The germline V gene has CDR1 MDHEN and CDR2 SYDVKM. The CDR3 runs to 15 residues. Trimming removed 11 bases from V and 6 bases from J; junction bases left unmatched: 15. CDR3 DNA sequence: TGTGCCTTCAGTTTATCGCGGGGGGGCCCTGATACGCAGTATTTT. The encoded protein is CAFSLSRGGPDTQYF.

This chain links TRBV5-1 with TRBJ1-1, with 8 positions matching TRBD1. The V and J ends lost 1 base and 5 bases, in that order; junction bases with no gene match: 1. Germline assignment: CDR1 SGHRS and CDR2 YFSETQ. This CDR3 has 13 amino acids. CDR3 DNA sequence: TGCGCCAGCAGCTTGACAGGGGGTACTGAAGCTTTCTTT. This translates into CASSLTGGTEAFF.

The chain uses TRBV28 and TRBJ1-2; 10 bases align to TRBD1. In germline, CDR1 is MDHEN, CDR2 SYDVKM. This CDR3 is 15 amino acids long. The V gene end was trimmed by 5 bases and the J gene end by 6 bases; junction bases not matched to a gene: 9. CDR3 region: CASSPPTGGHDGYTF. The CDR3 coding sequence is TGTGCCAGCAGTCCACCGACAGGGGGCCATGATGGCTACACCTTC.

This chain joins TRBV28 and TRBJ1-2; 8 positions agree with TRBD1. The V gene's germline CDR1 is MDHEN and CDR2 SYDVKM. CDR3 size: 15 residues. V was clipped by 5 bases and J by 0 bases; unmatched bases: 5. The CDR3: CASSLGTGANYGYTF. As DNA, the CDR3 is TGTGCCAGCAGTCTAGGGACAGGCGCTAACTATGGCTACACCTTC.

The chain combines TRBV13 with TRBJ2-1; 12 nucleotides match TRBD2. Germline trimming cut 5 bases from V and 8 bases from J; bases unmatched to any gene: 7. Germline V lookup: CDR1 PRHDT, CDR2 FYEKMQ (reference sequence). The CDR3 extends over 15 amino acids. The CDR3 DNA reads TGTGCCAGCAGCCCCGAGCTAGCGGGAGGGGATGAGCAGTTCTTC. Its protein product is CASSPELAGGDEQFF.

This rearrangement joins TRBV10-3 to TRBJ2-7, with 7 bases matching TRBD1. The CDR3 totals 13 residues. Trimming removed 10 bases from V and 0 bases from J; junction bases left unmatched: 6. The V gene's germline CDR1 is ENHRY and CDR2 SYGVKD. The CDR3 region has the DNA TGTGCCACCAGGGACAGCGTCTCCTACGAGCAGTACTTC. Its protein is CATRDSVSYEQYF.

The chain employs TRBV6-1 and TRBJ1-4; TRBD1 is a possible D gene (6 bases). This CDR3 has 18 amino acids. From germline, CDR1 is MNHNS and CDR2 SASEGT. The ends were cut back, 2 bases at V and 0 bases at J, with 16 bases in the middle. DNA for the CDR3: TGTGCCAGCAGTGAATGGCAGGGGCGGGGACCAACTAATGAAAAACTGTTTTTT. This encodes CASSEWQGRGPTNEKLFF.

V is TRBV9 and J is TRBJ2-3; D unresolved. The CDR3 has 12 residues. Trimming stripped 1 base from V and 8 bases from J, with 8 bases between. Germline loops: CDR1 SGDLS, CDR2 YYNGEE. The CDR3 region is CASSVKGGTQYF. In DNA, the CDR3 is TGTGCCAGCAGCGTAAAAGGCGGTACGCAGTATTTT.

The rearrangement joins TRBV30 to TRBJ2-2; 7 bases agree with TRBD1. Germline V lookup: CDR1 GTSNPN, CDR2 SVGIG (reference sequence). The ends lost 3 bases at V and 0 bases at J; junction bases unmatched: 4. The CDR3 is 15 amino acids. The CDR3 protein is CAWRAGTANTGELFF. The CDR3 coding sequence is TGTGCCTGGAGGGCCGGGACAGCGAACACCGGGGAGCTGTTTTTT.

A few counts support this clone. V and J are TRBV5-6 and TRBJ2-1; 12 positions agree with TRBD2. J lost 0 bases, V lost 0 bases, and 7 bases had no gene match. The germline gives CDR1 SGHDT, CDR2 YYEEEE. This CDR3 contains 19 residues. CDR3 residues: CASSLDRTSGVSSYNEQFF. The CDR3 DNA is TGTGCCAGCAGCTTGGACCGGACTAGCGGGGTGAGCTCCTACAATGAGCAGTTCTTC.

The rearrangement uses TRBV6-5 and TRBJ1-6, with D maybe TRBD1 (5 bases). This CDR3 has 16 residues. With 4 bases removed from V and 10 bases from J, the gap between germline ends came to 20 bases. The germline V gene has CDR1 MNHEY and CDR2 SVGAGI. The CDR3 region has the DNA TGTGCCAGCAGTTGGAATGGGGCCATAGATGGCTCACCCCTCCACTTT. It encodes CASSWNGAIDGSPLHF.

CDR3 DNA: TGTGCCAGCCGCCTTCTTCCGGGAGGGGTAGAGACCCAGTACTTC. Translation gives CASRLLPGGVETQYF. This chain links TRBV5-6 with TRBJ2-5, with TRBD2 matching over 8 bases. J was trimmed by 4 bases and V by 7 bases; bases with no gene match: 12. CDR1 SGHDT and CDR2 YYEEEE come from the germline V gene. The CDR3 consists of 15 residues.

The V gene is TRBV7-9, the J gene TRBJ2-5; D is undetermined. CDR3 length: 10 amino acids. V was trimmed by 3 bases and J by 5 bases, leaving 1 base between them. CDR1 SEHNR and CDR2 FQNEAQ come from the germline V gene (reference sequence). For the CDR3, the DNA is TGTGCCAGCAGCTTGGAGACCCAGTACTTC. It specifies CASSLETQYF.

The chain uses TRBV7-2 and TRBJ2-1; D may be TRBD1 or TRBD2 (6 bases each). The CDR3 runs 16 residues. Germline CDR1 is SGHTA and CDR2 is FQGNSA. Between the trimmed V and J ends, which lost 1 base and 9 bases, there was a span of 19 bases. The DNA for the CDR3 is TGTGCCAGCAGCTTAGTCGTGGGGGGCCGGGGCTTTGAGCAGTTCTTC. This translates into CASSLVVGGRGFEQFF.

The J gene is TRBJ1-6, the V gene TRBV2; D is ambiguous. Germline CDR1 is SNHLY and CDR2 is FYNNEI. The CDR3 totals 13 residues. The germline V and J ends were trimmed by 6 bases and 7 bases, with 10 bases remaining between them. The CDR3: CASSNKGNSPLHF. The CDR3 DNA sequence: TGTGCCAGCAGCAACAAAGGGAATTCACCCCTCCACTTT.

The CDR3 DNA reads TGCGCCAGCAGCCAGGTTGACAGGGACGTTCAGCCCCAGCATTTT. Protein: CASSQVDRDVQPQHF. The rearrangement links TRBV4-1 to TRBJ1-5; 7 bases map to TRBD1. The CDR3 covers 15 residues. Germline loops: CDR1 MGHRA, CDR2 YSYEKL. Trimming at V came to 3 bases and at J to 6 bases, leaving 8 bases not matched to a gene.